The 6 T cell receptor beta chains reported below all come from one sample, sequenced in a study of regulatory T cells in long-lasting Graves disease. Building the TCR beta libraries relied on iRepertoire HTBI primers, and CDR3 regions underwent Arm-PCR. Each CDR3 protein is one row after TCRdb ran MiXCR on the multiplex PCR reads. The table lists some 430,000 distinct CDR3 sequences, roughly a fifth of them singletons. The sample's time point: persistent/refractory GD, antithyroid drugs over 5 years with positive TRAb. The TCR library was made from RNA extracted from PBMCs. Sequences were derived from peripheral blood mononuclear cells (PBMCs), sampled when the disease was refractory, from a patient treated with antithyroid drugs. Receptors originate from a female donor with Graves disease.

This clonotype was counted ten times or more. The chain employs TRBV7-9 and TRBJ1-2, with TRBD1 identical over 9 bases. Germline CDR1 is SEHNR and CDR2 is FQNEAQ (reference sequence). Trimming cost V 3 bases and J 7 bases; bases outside gene matches: 0. This CDR3 has 12 residues. CDR3 in amino acids: CASSLTGGGYTF. The CDR3 DNA follows: TGTGCCAGCAGCTTGACAGGGGGTGGCTACACCTTC.

This clonotype was counted a few times. The chain carries TRBV20-1 and TRBJ2-7, with a tentative D call TRBD1 (5 bases). Germline CDR1 is DFQATT and CDR2 is SNEGSKA (reference sequence). Trimming shortened V by 3 bases and J by 3 bases, and 15 bases separated the two germline ends. The CDR3 is 14 amino acids. In DNA, the CDR3 is TGCAGTGCTAGCAGTCAGGGCTCCCTCTACGAGCAGTACTTC. Amino acids: CSASSQGSLYEQYF.

This clonotype has a count of ten or more. The V and J genes are TRBV27 and TRBJ2-7; the D call may be TRBD1 or TRBD2 (5 bases each). Germline V gene lookup returns CDR1 MNHEY and CDR2 SMNVEV (reference sequence). Trimming stripped 5 bases from V and 6 bases from J, with 14 bases between. The CDR3 is 13 amino acids. CDR3 protein: CASSAPGHREQYF. The CDR3, as DNA: TGTGCCAGCAGTGCCCCGGGGCACCGCGAGCAGTACTTC.

This clonotype showed up many times. The chain links TRBV12-3 or TRBV12-4 to TRBJ1-2, with D hard to call. The CDR3 is made up of 13 amino acids. Trimming cost V 6 bases and J 8 bases, with 16 bases left between them. The CDR3 region has the DNA TGTGCCAGCAGGCGGGGAGAGGGCGGAGGCTACACCTTC. Protein: CASRRGEGGGYTF.

This clonotype was observed at least ten times. This chain connects TRBV28 to TRBJ2-2; D possibly matches TRBD1 or TRBD2 (5 bases each). V dropped 8 bases and J dropped 0 bases, with 10 bases sitting between them. Germline V CDR1 and CDR2: MDHEN, SYDVKM. This CDR3 comprises 14 residues. CDR3 sequence reads: CASGSGPNTGELFF. The CDR3 bases are TGTGCCAGCGGATCGGGACCGAACACCGGGGAGCTGTTTTTT. The full variable domain, rest sourced from reference TRBV28 and TRBJ2-2, is DVKVTQSSRYLVKRTGEKVFLECVQDMDHENMFWYRQDPGLGLRLIYFSYDVKMKEKGDIPEGYSVSREKKERFSLILESASTNQTSMYLCASGSGPNTGELFFGEGSRLTVL.

The rearrangement links TRBV20-1 to TRBJ2-2; D is perhaps TRBD2 (5 bases). V lost 2 bases and J lost 6, with 13 bases in between. This CDR3 comprises 14 residues. The germline CDR1 and CDR2 sequences are DFQATT and SNEGSKA (reference sequence). As DNA, the CDR3 is TGCAGTGCTAGATCCGGGATCGGGGCCGGGGAGCTGTTTTTT. It specifies CSARSGIGAGELFF.